Below, 14 T cell receptor beta chains from the same sample are listed, as sequenced in a study of blood T cell repertoires in COVID-19. Here immunoSEQ multiplex PCR was the method, and the copy in TCRdb shows in-frame clones only, minus some. The repertoire holds around 460,000 clones, with 80% to 90% as singletons. The sample taken for sequencing was peripheral blood. All receptors come from a man aged 18 to 29 with COVID-19, enrolled during active disease.

The rearrangement uses TRBV2 and TRBJ2-7; the D gene is possibly TRBD2 (5 bases). The V gene lost 6 bases and the J gene lost 5 bases, with 17 bases spanning the gap. CDR1 is SNHLY and CDR2 is FYNNEI in the germline V gene. The CDR3 sequence is 14 residues long. Written as DNA, the CDR3 is TGTGCCAGCAGATATGGTGGGAGTGGCGACGAGCAGTACTTC. Protein product: CASRYGGSGDEQYF.

This sequence joins TRBV7-2 and TRBJ2-3; D is unclear. This CDR3 spans 14 amino acids. The germline V and J ends were trimmed by 2 bases and 0 bases, with 6 bases remaining between them. Germline values: CDR1 SGHTA, CDR2 FQGNSA. The CDR3 region is CASSLHVSTDTQYF. DNA for the CDR3: TGTGCCAGCAGCTTACATGTTAGCACAGATACGCAGTATTTT.

CDR3 coding DNA: TGCGCCAGCAGTACTGAGGTGAGCTCCTACAATGAGCAGTTCTTC. Its translation is CASSTEVSSYNEQFF. The gene calls are TRBV5-1 and TRBJ2-1; no definite D call. V lost 5 bases and J lost 0, with 12 bases in between. The germline V gene has CDR1 SGHRS and CDR2 YFSETQ. This CDR3 has 15 amino acids.

Note on this clone: Its ends do not fully match the called genes, so a read error is possible. This chain joins TRBV13 and TRBJ1-2, with 10 positions matching TRBD1. This CDR3 is 13 amino acids long. Germline V CDR1 and CDR2: PRHDT, FYEKMQ (reference sequence). The CDR3 sequence is CASSLGQGGGYTF. The CDR3 bases are TGTGCCAGCAGCCTAGGACAGGGGGGAGGCTACACCTTC.

This chain links TRBV27 with TRBJ2-1, with TRBD1 identical over 7 bases. Germline lookup yields CDR1 MNHEY and CDR2 SMNVEV (reference sequence). The CDR3 contains 15 residues. Trimming took 5 bases from V and 1 from J; bases not matched to a gene: 5. CDR3 sequence reads: CASSPGTASYNEQFF. The CDR3 nucleotides are TGTGCCAGCAGTCCAGGGACAGCTTCCTACAATGAGCAGTTCTTC.

Turning to this clone: Different DNA sequences within this sample yield the same CDR3. CDR3 sequence reads: CATSDLRGETQYF. The DNA for the CDR3 is TGTGCCACCAGTGATTTGAGGGGGGAGACCCAGTACTTC. This chain uses TRBV24-1 with TRBJ2-5; D might be TRBD1 (6 bases). This CDR3 region has 13 residues. In germline, CDR1 is KGHDR, CDR2 SFDVKD. V was cut by 0 bases and J by 5 bases, with 6 bases left in between.

The V gene is TRBV7-8, the J gene TRBJ2-7, with D tentatively TRBD1 (6 bases). Germline loops: CDR1 SGHVS, CDR2 FQNEAQ. The CDR3 runs to 13 residues. Trimming removed 1 base at V and 3 bases at J, with 7 bases between. CDR3 region: CASSLDRVYEQYF. The CDR3 bases are TGTGCCAGCAGCTTAGACAGGGTCTACGAGCAGTACTTC.

The J gene is TRBJ1-5, the V gene TRBV2; 10 positions match TRBD1. V gave up 8 bases and J gave up 5 bases; unmatched junction bases: 9. CDR3 length: 15 residues. Germline V gene data show CDR1 as SNHLY and CDR2 as FYNNEI. The CDR3 coding sequence is TGTGCCAGCGAACAAACCGGGACAGGGGATCAGCCCCAGCATTTT. Its protein is CASEQTGTGDQPQHF.

CDR3 residues: CASSLGQGSRYGYTF. The DNA of the CDR3 is TGCGCCAGCAGCTTGGGACAGGGGTCTCGGTATGGCTACACCTTC. The rearrangement joins TRBV5-1 to TRBJ1-2; 8 bases align to TRBD1. V lost 0 bases to trimming and J lost 5 bases; unmatched junction nucleotides: 6. The germline V gene encodes CDR1 SGHRS and CDR2 YFSETQ. CDR3 length: 15 residues. Looking up the rest from reference TRBV5-1 and TRBJ1-2 gives the full variable domain: KAGVTQTPRYLIKTRGQQVTLSCSPISGHRSVSWYQQTPGQGLQFLFEYFSETQRNKGNFPGRFSGRQFSNSRSEMNVSTLELGDSALYLCASSLGQGSRYGYTFGSGTRLTVV.

The chain couples TRBV5-5 to TRBJ2-3, with a weak D call TRBD2 (5 bases). The germline V gene has CDR1 SGHKS and CDR2 YYEKEE (reference sequence). This CDR3 is 15 amino acids long. The V end was cut by 3 bases, the J end by 0 bases, with 11 bases between. This CDR3 reads CASSSASTSTDTQYF. The CDR3 DNA follows: TGTGCCAGCAGCTCGGCTAGCACTAGCACAGATACGCAGTATTTT.

The genes are TRBV19 and TRBJ2-6; TRBD1 might be the D (6 bases). This CDR3 spans 18 amino acids. The ends were cut back, 5 bases at V and 0 bases at J, with 17 bases in the middle. Germline CDR1 is LNHDA and CDR2 is SQIVND (reference sequence). The CDR3 protein is CASSWAGTLFSGANVLTF. CDR3 DNA sequence: TGTGCCAGTAGTTGGGCCGGGACACTCTTCTCTGGGGCCAACGTCCTGACTTTC. Full variable domain (rest looked up from reference TRBV19 and TRBJ2-6): DGGITQSPKYLFRKEGQNVTLSCEQNLNHDAMYWYRQDPGQGLRLIYYSQIVNDFQKGDIAEGYSVSREKKESFPLTVTSAQKNPTAFYLCASSWAGTLFSGANVLTFGAGSRLTVL.

The chain has TRBV13 and TRBJ2-3; D is perhaps TRBD1 (6 bases). CDR1 is PRHDT, CDR2 FYEKMQ, per germline (reference sequence). The V and J ends lost 5 bases and 0 bases respectively, with 18 bases between them. The CDR3 sequence is 17 residues long. The CDR3 is CASSLTLWGTSTDTQYF. CDR3 coding DNA: TGTGCCAGCAGCCTCACTCTTTGGGGGACAAGCACAGATACGCAGTATTTT.

V usage is TRBV28 and J usage is TRBJ2-3, with 10 bases aligning to TRBD2. V dropped 4 bases and J dropped 4; count of bases not matched to a gene: 5. The germline CDR1 and CDR2 sequences are MDHEN and SYDVKM. The CDR3 has 15 residues. CDR3 nucleotide sequence: TGTGCCAGCAGTTCCCTAGCGGGAGCTTCAGATACGCAGTATTTT. Protein product: CASSSLAGASDTQYF.

The rearrangement joins TRBV13 to TRBJ2-4, with D possibly being TRBD2 (6 bases). V lost 2 bases to trimming and J lost 4 bases, with 15 bases between them. Per the germline V gene, CDR1 is PRHDT and CDR2 is FYEKMQ (reference sequence). This CDR3 comprises 16 residues. Here the CDR3 reads CASSLWAGWGKNIQYF. CDR3 in DNA: TGTGCCAGCAGCTTATGGGCGGGATGGGGGAAAAACATTCAGTACTTC.